The rows below give T cell receptor beta chains drawn from one sample of a study of blood T cell repertoires in COVID-19. Here immunoSEQ multiplex PCR was the method, and the copy in TCRdb shows in-frame clones only, minus some. The sample holds 23,000 or so clones, approximately 84% seen once. Input material: peripheral blood. The receptors originated from a middle-aged man with acute or convalescent COVID-19. Both conserved end residues are part of each CDR3. A D gene is named only where the DNA matches it firmly. Not all rows give a size; the values are once, few, many and, for expanded clones, a class.

TGTGCCTGGAGTGTACGTAATCTAGATCAGCCCCAGCATTTT CAWSVRNLDQPQHF . TRBJ1-5 TRBV30 .
TGTGCCAGCAGCACACAGGGCTCTAATTTTGGCTACACCTTC CASSTQGSNFGYTF . TRBJ1-2 TRBV13 .
TGTGCCAGCAGCGCGGGAGACACCATATATTTT CASSAGDTIYF . TRBJ1-3 TRBV6-2/TRBV6-3 .
TGTGCCAGTAGTCCCCCTCGTCAGGGTTCGGACGAGCAGTACTTC CASSPPRQGSDEQYF . TRBJ2-7 TRBV19 .
TGTGCCAGCAGGAGATCCAATAATTCACCCCTCCACTTT CASRRSNNSPLHF . TRBJ1-6 TRBV6-5 once
TGTGCCAGCAGTTTACTAGGGGCCCACGAGCAGTACTTC CASSLLGAHEQYF . TRBJ2-7 TRBV27 .
TGTGCCAGCAGCGTAGGACCGACACCGAACACTGAAGCTTTCTTT CASSVGPTPNTEAFF . TRBJ1-1 TRBV9 few
TGTGCCAGCAGCTACTGGCAGGGGGTCGGGGAGCTGTTTTTT CASSYWQGVGELFF TRBD1 TRBJ2-2 TRBV7-3 .
TGCAGTGCACATCGGGACTTTCGGCAGTACTTC CSAHRDFRQYF . TRBJ2-7 TRBV20-1 .
TGCGCCAGCAGCTTGGAGAGCTCCTATAATTCACCCCTCCACTTT CASSLESSYNSPLHF . TRBJ1-6 TRBV5-1 few
TGCGCCAGCAGCTTGGAGGCCGGCGGGCGGAACAAACGATATCAAACCTACGAGCAGTACTTC CASSLEAGGRNKRYQTYEQYF . TRBJ2-7 TRBV5-1 .
TGCGCCAGCAGCCCCGGGGGACAGTCCTACGAGCAGTACTTC CASSPGGQSYEQYF . TRBJ2-7 TRBV5-1 .
TGTGCCAGCAGCAAAGAAGCGGGGAACACTGAAGCTTTCTTT CASSKEAGNTEAFF . TRBJ1-1 TRBV21-1 .
TGTGCCAGCAGCCAAGGCAGGGGGGATCAGCCCCAGCATTTT CASSQGRGDQPQHF TRBD1 TRBJ1-5 TRBV3-1/TRBV3-2 .
TGTGCCAGTAGTTTCTTCCAGGGGGTTCCCGGGGAGCTGTTTTTT CASSFFQGVPGELFF TRBD1 TRBJ2-2 TRBV19 few
TGTGCCGGCGGACAGGGGGCGGTGGTTGAAAAACTGTTTTTT CAGGQGAVVEKLFF TRBD1 TRBJ1-4 TRBV6-5 .
TGCAGTGCTAGTTTCGGTGGAGATACGCAGTATTTT CSASFGGDTQYF . TRBJ2-3 TRBV20-1 .
TGTGCCAGCAGTTCCGCTTCGGTCATCGACAATGAGCAGTTCTTC CASSSASVIDNEQFF . TRBJ2-1 TRBV25-1 .
TGCGCCAGCAGCCCTATATCGAACACTGAAGCTTTCTTT CASSPISNTEAFF . TRBJ1-1 TRBV5-1 .
TGTGCCAGCAGCGGGCACCTTGGAGGGGATGAAAAACTGTTTTTT CASSGHLGGDEKLFF . TRBJ1-4 TRBV25-1 few
TGTGCCAGTAGTCCAGACAGGGCGAGTGGCTATGGCTACACCTTC CASSPDRASGYGYTF TRBD1 TRBJ1-2 TRBV19 .
TGCAGCGTAGTGGACAGCTATAATCAGCCCCAGCATTTT CSVVDSYNQPQHF . TRBJ1-5 TRBV29-1 .
TGTGCCAGCAGCCAAGCAGGGGGCGGACAGCCCCAGCATTTT CASSQAGGGQPQHF TRBD1 TRBJ1-5 TRBV14 once
TGCAGCGTTGGACAGGGGGGTAATGAAAAACTGTTTTTT CSVGQGGNEKLFF TRBD1 TRBJ1-4 TRBV29-1 .
TGCGCCAGCAGCGGACAGGGAACGTATACCCAAGAGACCCAGTACTTC CASSGQGTYTQETQYF TRBD1 TRBJ2-5 TRBV5-1 .
TGTGCCAGTAGTGGACAGGGAGGCACAGATACGCAGTATTTT CASSGQGGTDTQYF TRBD1 TRBJ2-3 TRBV19 .
TGTGCCAGCAGCCAAGGGGGCGCCCCAGAAGCTTTCTTT CASSQGGAPEAFF . TRBJ1-1 TRBV3-1/TRBV3-2 .
TGCGCCAGCAGCCATGTTACAGGGGCGCGCTACGAGCAGTACTTC CASSHVTGARYEQYF TRBD1 TRBJ2-7 TRBV4-1 .
TGTGCCAGCAGCGTAAGTGAGTATGAGCAGTTCTTC CASSVSEYEQFF . TRBJ2-1 TRBV9 .
TGTGCCAGCAGCCAAACTAGCGGGAGGGTGAACATTCAGTACTTC CASSQTSGRVNIQYF TRBD2 TRBJ2-4 TRBV7-9 .